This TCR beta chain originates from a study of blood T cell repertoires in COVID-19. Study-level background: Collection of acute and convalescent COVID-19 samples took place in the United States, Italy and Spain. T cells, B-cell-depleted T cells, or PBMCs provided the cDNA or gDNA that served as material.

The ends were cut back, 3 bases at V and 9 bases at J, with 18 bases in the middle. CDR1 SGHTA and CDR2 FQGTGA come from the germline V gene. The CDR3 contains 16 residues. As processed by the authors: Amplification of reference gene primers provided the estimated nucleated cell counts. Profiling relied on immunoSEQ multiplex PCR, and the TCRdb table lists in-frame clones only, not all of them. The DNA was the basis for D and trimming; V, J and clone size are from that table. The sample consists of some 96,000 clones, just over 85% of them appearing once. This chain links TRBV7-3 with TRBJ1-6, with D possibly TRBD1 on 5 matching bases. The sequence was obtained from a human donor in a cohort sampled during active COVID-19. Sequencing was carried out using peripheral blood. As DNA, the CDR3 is TGTGCCAGCAGCTTTTTTTTTGGGACTAGGCGTTCACCCCTCCACTTT. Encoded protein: CASSFFFGTRRSPLHF.